The entry below gives a single TCR beta chain sequence along with its context. The source of the sample is a study of monozygotic twins with cystic fibrosis. The CDR3 sequence is 12 residues long. Looked up from germline, CDR1 is MGHDK and CDR2 is SYGVNS. V was shortened by 4 bases and J by 0 bases, with 1 base between the two germline ends. Method: immunoSEQ multiplex PCR; TCRdb's copy keeps in-frame clones and lacks some. The profile shows tens of thousands of clones, around 96% of them singletons. The gene calls are TRBV25-1 and TRBJ2-1; D unclear. This receptor was obtained from a girl under 10 years old with cystic fibrosis. Sequenced material: blood. CDR3 loop: CASSASYNEQFF. In DNA, the CDR3 is TGTGCCAGCAGTGCCTCCTACAATGAGCAGTTCTTC.